The entry below gives a single TCR beta chain sequence along with its context. Amplifying from RNA transcripts, the study obtained TCR beta CDR3 regions. An initial RT-PCR round employing HTBI primers preceded a second-round multiplex PCR. Each CDR3 protein is one row after TCRdb ran MiXCR on the multiplex PCR reads. Here the sample spans over a million distinct CDR3 sequences, approximately 35% being singletons. Only newly diagnosed hyperthyroidism patients aged 18 to 65, with under 2 months' duration, were enrolled. Trimming took 5 bases from V and 5 from J, leaving 15 bases between them. The CDR3 covers 14 residues. Germline V gene sequence: CDR1 MNHEY, CDR2 SVGAGI. These data originate in a study of Graves' ophthalmopathy and Graves' hyperthyroidism.

The chain is built from TRBV6-5 and TRBJ2-5; D possibly uses TRBD1 or TRBD2 (6 bases each). The TCR originated in an adult man with Graves' hyperthyroidism. The sample taken for sequencing was peripheral blood or thyroid tissue (not recorded which). CDR3 coding DNA: TGTGCCAGCAGTGATGGAGGGGGATGGGAGACCCAGTACTTC. Protein: CASSDGGGWETQYF.